This TCR beta chain was captured by sequencing in a study of neurological immune-mediated disorders. This clonotype was seen a few times. With 10-nucleotide random UMIs included, cDNA was synthesized by 5'RACE. A single record per CDR3 protein comes from TCRdb applying MiXCR to the 5' RACE reads. The data show tens of thousands of distinct CDR3 sequences, with roughly 13% seen just once and around 4.6% held by the top ten. Time point defined: longitudinal time-point 1 (baseline). The specimen sequenced was PBMCs. The source of this sequence is a female donor with HTLV-1-associated myelopathy (HAM/TSP).

The CDR3 is CSVGTQGIAQYF. CDR3 nucleotides: TGCAGCGTTGGCACTCAGGGAATCGCGCAGTATTTT. V is TRBV29-1 and J is TRBJ2-3; weak D call: TRBD1 (5 bases). This CDR3 is 12 amino acids long. The V gene's germline CDR1 is SQVTM and CDR2 ANQGSEA. The ends were cut back, 4 bases at V and 10 bases at J, with 15 bases in the middle.